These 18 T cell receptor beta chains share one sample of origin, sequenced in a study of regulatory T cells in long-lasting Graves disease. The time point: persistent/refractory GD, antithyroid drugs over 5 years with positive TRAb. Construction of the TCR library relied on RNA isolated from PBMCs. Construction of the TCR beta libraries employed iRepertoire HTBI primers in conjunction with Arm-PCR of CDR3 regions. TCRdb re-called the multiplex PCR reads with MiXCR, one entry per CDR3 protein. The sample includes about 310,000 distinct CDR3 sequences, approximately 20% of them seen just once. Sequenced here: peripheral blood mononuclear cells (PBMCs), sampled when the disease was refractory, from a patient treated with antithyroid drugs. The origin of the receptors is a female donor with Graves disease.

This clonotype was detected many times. CDR3 nucleotide sequence: TGTGCCAGCAGTCATGGGGGCGAAGGCTATGGCTACACCTTC. It is translated as CASSHGGEGYGYTF. The chain combines TRBV12-3 or TRBV12-4 with TRBJ1-2; a possible D gene is TRBD1 (6 bases). The CDR3 sequence is 14 residues long. The V gene lost 5 bases and the J gene lost 4 bases, with 14 bases spanning the gap.

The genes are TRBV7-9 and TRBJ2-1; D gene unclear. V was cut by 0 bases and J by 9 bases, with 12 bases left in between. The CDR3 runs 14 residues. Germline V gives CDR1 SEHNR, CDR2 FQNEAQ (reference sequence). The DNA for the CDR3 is TGTGCCAGCAGCTTAGCGAGGTCTTCGGGTGAGCAGTTCTTC. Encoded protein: CASSLARSSGEQFF.

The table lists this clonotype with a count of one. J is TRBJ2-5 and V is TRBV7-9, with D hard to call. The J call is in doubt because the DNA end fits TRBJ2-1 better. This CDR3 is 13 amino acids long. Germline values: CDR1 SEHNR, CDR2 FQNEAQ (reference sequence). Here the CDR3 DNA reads TGTGCCAGCAGCCCTCCGCTCCTTAACGAGCAGTTCTTC. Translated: CASSPPLLNEQFF.

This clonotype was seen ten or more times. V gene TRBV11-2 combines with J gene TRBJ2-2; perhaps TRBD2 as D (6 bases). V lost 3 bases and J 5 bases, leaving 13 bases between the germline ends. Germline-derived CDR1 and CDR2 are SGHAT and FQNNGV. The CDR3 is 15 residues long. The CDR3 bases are TGTGCCAGCAGCTTGGGCGGGACGGAAACCGGGGAGCTGTTTTTT. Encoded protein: CASSLGGTETGELFF.

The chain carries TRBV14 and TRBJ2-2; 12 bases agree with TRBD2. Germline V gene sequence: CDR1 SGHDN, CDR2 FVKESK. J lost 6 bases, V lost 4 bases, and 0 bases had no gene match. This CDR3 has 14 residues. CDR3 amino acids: CASSRLAGAGELFF. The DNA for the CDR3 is TGTGCCAGCAGCCGACTAGCGGGAGCCGGGGAGCTGTTTTTT.

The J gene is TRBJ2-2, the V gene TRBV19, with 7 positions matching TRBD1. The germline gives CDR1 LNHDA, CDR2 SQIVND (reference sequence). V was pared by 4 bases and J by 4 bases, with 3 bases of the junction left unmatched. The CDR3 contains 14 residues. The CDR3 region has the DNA TGTGCCAGTAGTAATAGGGACAGCACCGGGGAGCTGTTTTTT. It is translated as CASSNRDSTGELFF.

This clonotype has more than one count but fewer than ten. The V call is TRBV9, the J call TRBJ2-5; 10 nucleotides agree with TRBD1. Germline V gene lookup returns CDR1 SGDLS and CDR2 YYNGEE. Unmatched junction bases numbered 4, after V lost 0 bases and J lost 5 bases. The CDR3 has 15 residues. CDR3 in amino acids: CASSVAGTGEETQYF. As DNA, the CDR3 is TGTGCCAGCAGCGTAGCTGGGACAGGGGAGGAGACCCAGTACTTC.

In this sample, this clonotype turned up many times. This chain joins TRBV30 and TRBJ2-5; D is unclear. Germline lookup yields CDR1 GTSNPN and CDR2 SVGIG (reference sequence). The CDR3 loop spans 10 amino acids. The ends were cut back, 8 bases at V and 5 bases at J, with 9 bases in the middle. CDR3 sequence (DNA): TGTGCCCAAGAAGAGGAGACCCAGTACTTC. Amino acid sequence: CAQEEETQYF.

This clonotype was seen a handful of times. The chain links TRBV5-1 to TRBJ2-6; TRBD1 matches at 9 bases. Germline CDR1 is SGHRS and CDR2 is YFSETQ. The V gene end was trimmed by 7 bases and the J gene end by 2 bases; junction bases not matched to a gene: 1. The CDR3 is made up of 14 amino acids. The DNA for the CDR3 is TGCGCCAGCGACAGGGGGACTGGGGCCAACGTCCTGACTTTC. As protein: CASDRGTGANVLTF.

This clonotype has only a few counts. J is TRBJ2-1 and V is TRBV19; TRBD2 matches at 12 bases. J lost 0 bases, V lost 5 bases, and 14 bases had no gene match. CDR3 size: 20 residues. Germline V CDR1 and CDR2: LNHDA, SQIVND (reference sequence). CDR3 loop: CASSAFRTSGTISSYNEQFF. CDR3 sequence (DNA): TGTGCCAGTAGTGCCTTCCGGACTAGCGGGACGATTAGCTCCTACAATGAGCAGTTCTTC.

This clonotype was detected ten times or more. The CDR3 DNA is TGCAGTGCTAGAGAAAGGAGGAGTGACACTGAAGCTTTCTTT. Protein: CSARERRSDTEAFF. The chain recombines TRBV20-1 with TRBJ1-1; D unresolved. Germline CDR1 and CDR2: DFQATT and SNEGSKA (reference sequence). The CDR3 loop spans 14 amino acids. Trimming shortened V by 0 bases and J by 3 bases, and 11 bases separated the two germline ends.

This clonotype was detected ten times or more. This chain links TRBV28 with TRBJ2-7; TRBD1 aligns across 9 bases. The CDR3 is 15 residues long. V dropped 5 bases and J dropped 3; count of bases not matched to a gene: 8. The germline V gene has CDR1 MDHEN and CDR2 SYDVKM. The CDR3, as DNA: TGTGCCAGCAGTCCGCGGACAGGGGTCCTCTACGAGCAGTACTTC. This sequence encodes CASSPRTGVLYEQYF.

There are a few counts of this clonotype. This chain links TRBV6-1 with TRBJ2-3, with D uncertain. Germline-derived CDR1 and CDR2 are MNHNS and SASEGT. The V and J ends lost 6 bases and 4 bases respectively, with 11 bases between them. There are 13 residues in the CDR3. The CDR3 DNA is TGTGCCAGCAGCGATGGGTGGTCAGATACGCAGTATTTT. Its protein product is CASSDGWSDTQYF.

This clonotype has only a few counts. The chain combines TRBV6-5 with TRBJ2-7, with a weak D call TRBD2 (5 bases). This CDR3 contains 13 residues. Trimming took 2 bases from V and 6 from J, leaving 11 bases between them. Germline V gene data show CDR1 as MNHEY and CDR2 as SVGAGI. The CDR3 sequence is CASSYDSRGEQYF. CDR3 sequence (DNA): TGTGCCAGCAGTTACGATAGTCGGGGCGAGCAGTACTTC.

CDR3 in DNA: TGTGCCAGCAGCTTGTGGGTGGGACTAAACAATGAGCAGTTCTTC. Translated, it gives CASSLWVGLNNEQFF. The chain links TRBV5-8 to TRBJ2-1, with 7 bases that match TRBD2. This CDR3 is 15 amino acids long. In germline, CDR1 is SGHTS, CDR2 YDEGEE. The V gene end was trimmed by 1 base and the J gene end by 5 bases; junction bases not matched to a gene: 6.

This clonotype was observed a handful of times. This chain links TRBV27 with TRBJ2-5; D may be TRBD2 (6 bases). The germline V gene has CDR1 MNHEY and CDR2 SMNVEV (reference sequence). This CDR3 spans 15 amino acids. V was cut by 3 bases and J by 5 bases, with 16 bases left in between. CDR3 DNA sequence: TGTGCCAGCAGTTTTTCGGGCGGAGGGATCGAGACCCAGTACTTC. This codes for CASSFSGGGIETQYF.

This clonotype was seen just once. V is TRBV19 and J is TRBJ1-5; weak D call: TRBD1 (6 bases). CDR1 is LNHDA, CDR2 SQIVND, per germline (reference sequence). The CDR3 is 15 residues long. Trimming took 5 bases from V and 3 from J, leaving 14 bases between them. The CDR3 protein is CASSDNGQSNQPQHF. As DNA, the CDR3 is TGTGCCAGTAGTGACAATGGACAGTCCAATCAGCCCCAGCATTTT.

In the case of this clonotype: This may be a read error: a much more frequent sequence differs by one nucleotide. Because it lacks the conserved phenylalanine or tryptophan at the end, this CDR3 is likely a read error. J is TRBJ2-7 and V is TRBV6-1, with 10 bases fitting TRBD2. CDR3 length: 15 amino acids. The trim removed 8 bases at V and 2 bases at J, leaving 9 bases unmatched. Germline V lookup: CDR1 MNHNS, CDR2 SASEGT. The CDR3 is CASLGWTSGPYEQYL. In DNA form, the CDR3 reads TGTGCCAGCCTTGGGTGGACTAGCGGTCCCTACGAGCAGTACCTC.